This note documents a single TCR beta chain sequence. Its antigen is undetermined. The data belong to a study of lung T cells in sarcoidosis with Löfgren's syndrome. Overall study results and limits: Paired TRAV12-1/TRBV2 TCRs showed CDR3 homology and preferential pairing. Shared TRAV12-1 and TRBV2 CDR3 motifs across Löfgren's syndrome patients reportedly suggested public CD4+ TCRs. TRAV12-1 and TRBV2 were reportedly most expanded in Löfgren's patients.

Trimming took off 5 bases at V and 0 bases at J, with 9 bases between the two ends. The CDR3 runs 14 residues. CDR1 and CDR2 from the germline V gene are SNHLY and FYNNEI. TCRdb fed the reads into MiXCR, producing one record per CDR3 protein. The sample holds roughly 63,000 distinct CDR3 sequences, over 20% seen once. The specimen was CD4+ T cells from PBMCs. This TCR was recovered from a human donor with sarcoidosis (Löfgren's syndrome or another form), or a control subject (not recorded which). This chain links TRBV2 with TRBJ2-3; D unresolved. The CDR3 reads CASSSLQSTDTQYF. The CDR3, as DNA: TGTGCCAGCAGTTCTTTACAGAGCACAGATACGCAGTATTTT.